This is a list of T cell receptor beta chains from one sample in a study of shared clonotypes between healthy human individuals. Data came from immunoSEQ multiplex PCR; TCRdb stores just in-frame clones and leaves some out. The sample holds roughly 770,000 clones, 96% seen once. Sequences were obtained from naive CD8+ T cells sorted from blood. Source of these receptors: a man between 25 and 39 years old in good health. Both conserved end residues are part of each CDR3. The D gene is left open where the match is weak. Clone size is stated in some rows and not others, as once, few, many or a class when expanded.

clone_size,v_call,d_call,j_call,cdr3_aa,cdr3_nt
NA,TRBV28,NA,TRBJ2-7,CASSWTIYEQYF,TGTGCCAGCAGTTGGACTATTTACGAGCAGTACTTC
NA,TRBV6-1,NA,TRBJ2-7,CASSAHEQYF,TGTGCCAGCAGTGCCCACGAGCAGTACTTC
NA,TRBV29-1,NA,TRBJ2-4,CSVVSGAGGVAKNIQYF,TGCAGCGTGGTTTCGGGTGCTGGAGGGGTAGCCAAAAACATTCAGTACTTC
once,TRBV9,NA,TRBJ2-2,CASSGSPGELFF,TGTGCCAGCAGCGGTAGCCCAGGGGAGCTGTTTTTT
NA,TRBV5-1,NA,TRBJ1-2,CASSSGTPSYGYTF,TGCGCCAGCAGCTCCGGAACCCCCTCCTATGGCTACACCTTC
NA,TRBV18,NA,TRBJ1-2,CASSPVMNTIDGYTF,TGTGCCAGCTCACCGGTGATGAATACCATCGATGGCTACACCTTC
NA,TRBV11-2,TRBD2,TRBJ2-1,CASSLEYSGSVYEQFF,TGTGCCAGCAGCTTAGAGTATAGCGGGAGTGTCTATGAGCAGTTCTTC
NA,TRBV7-9,NA,TRBJ2-7,CASSTDRDTLSPYEQYF,TGTGCCAGCTCAACGGACCGGGACACCCTATCACCTTACGAGCAGTACTTC
NA,TRBV27,NA,TRBJ2-1,CVIGGLAVNVRSYNEQFF,TGTGTCATAGGGGGGCTAGCGGTCAATGTACGCTCCTACAATGAGCAGTTCTTC
NA,TRBV27,NA,TRBJ2-7,CASSLRPVSYEQYF,TGTGCCAGCAGTTTACGACCGGTTTCCTACGAGCAGTACTTC
NA,TRBV2,TRBD2,TRBJ2-1,CASSDLTGGSNEQFF,TGTGCCAGCAGTGATTTAACGGGAGGGAGTAATGAGCAGTTCTTC
NA,TRBV11-2,NA,TRBJ2-7,CASSLVLYEQYF,TGTGCCAGCAGCTTAGTTCTATACGAGCAGTACTTC
NA,TRBV4-3,NA,TRBJ2-3,CASSQDPGTPGTDTQYF,TGCGCCAGCAGCCAAGATCCCGGGACCCCCGGCACAGATACGCAGTATTTT
NA,TRBV28,TRBD2,TRBJ2-7,CAASSGIYEQYF,TGTGCAGCTTCTAGCGGGATTTACGAGCAGTACTTC
NA,TRBV6-6,NA,TRBJ2-1,CATLTAGNEQFF,TGTGCCACACTCACAGCTGGGAATGAGCAGTTCTTC
NA,TRBV4-1,TRBD2,TRBJ2-1,CASSPLAGGSNEQFF,TGCGCCAGCAGTCCCCTAGCGGGAGGTAGCAATGAGCAGTTCTTC
once,TRBV5-1,NA,TRBJ2-3,CASSWPQGVTSTDTQYF,TGCGCCAGCAGCTGGCCTCAGGGAGTTACTAGCACAGATACGCAGTATTTT
NA,TRBV7-9,NA,TRBJ2-7,CASSSPSTEGYEQYF,TGTGCCAGCAGCTCACCTAGCACGGAGGGGTACGAGCAGTACTTC
NA,TRBV7-2,NA,TRBJ2-7,CASSPTPYEQYF,TGTGCCAGCAGCCCGACCCCCTACGAGCAGTACTTC
NA,TRBV15,TRBD1,TRBJ1-2,CATSREGTGTYGYTF,TGTGCCACCAGCAGGGAGGGGACAGGGACCTATGGCTACACCTTC
NA,TRBV4-3,NA,TRBJ2-7,CASSQTLATTRYEQYF,TGCGCCAGCAGCCAAACTCTAGCGACAACGCGCTACGAGCAGTACTTC
NA,TRBV27,TRBD2,TRBJ2-2,CASSSGEGMNTGELFF,TGTGCCAGCAGTTCCGGGGAGGGGATGAACACCGGGGAGCTGTTTTTT
NA,TRBV4-1,NA,TRBJ2-2,CASSQDRFDTGELFF,TGCGCCAGCAGCCAAGATCGGTTTGACACCGGGGAGCTGTTTTTT
NA,TRBV7-9,NA,TRBJ1-1,CASSLSAGASTEAFF,TGTGCCAGCAGCCTTAGCGCCGGGGCGAGCACTGAAGCTTTCTTT
NA,TRBV20-1,NA,TRBJ1-1,CSARVQGKAFF,TGCAGTGCTAGAGTTCAGGGGAAAGCTTTCTTT
once,TRBV11-2,TRBD1,TRBJ1-2,CASSPPGTGYGYTF,TGTGCCAGCAGCCCGCCCGGGACAGGGTATGGCTACACCTTC
few,TRBV7-9,NA,TRBJ2-7,CASSLGSYEQYF,TGTGCCAGCAGCTTAGGCAGCTACGAGCAGTACTTC
NA,TRBV14,NA,TRBJ1-5,CASSQVRNNQPQHF,TGTGCCAGCAGCCAAGTCAGGAACAATCAGCCCCAGCATTTT
NA,TRBV7-2,NA,TRBJ1-1,CASSLAGGGPKAQPEAFF,TGTGCCAGCAGCTTAGCGGGTGGGGGACCCAAGGCCCAACCTGAAGCTTTCTTT
NA,TRBV19,NA,TRBJ2-7,CASSVSARFYEQYF,TGTGCCAGTAGTGTTAGCGCGAGATTCTACGAGCAGTACTTC
NA,TRBV4-2,NA,TRBJ1-5,CASAVEGGANQPQHF,TGTGCCAGCGCCGTCGAGGGGGGGGCCAATCAGCCCCAGCATTTT
NA,TRBV11-2,NA,TRBJ2-1,CASSLGLNRELFGEQFF,TGTGCCAGCAGCTTAGGACTTAACAGGGAGCTTTTCGGTGAGCAGTTCTTC
NA,TRBV21-1,NA,TRBJ2-1,CASSSPGQGNEQFF,TGTGCCAGCAGCTCGCCGGGACAGGGAAACGAGCAGTTCTTC
once,TRBV11-2,NA,TRBJ2-2,CASSLVRVGSRTGELFF,TGTGCCAGCAGCTTAGTGCGCGTAGGAAGTCGGACCGGGGAGCTGTTTTTT